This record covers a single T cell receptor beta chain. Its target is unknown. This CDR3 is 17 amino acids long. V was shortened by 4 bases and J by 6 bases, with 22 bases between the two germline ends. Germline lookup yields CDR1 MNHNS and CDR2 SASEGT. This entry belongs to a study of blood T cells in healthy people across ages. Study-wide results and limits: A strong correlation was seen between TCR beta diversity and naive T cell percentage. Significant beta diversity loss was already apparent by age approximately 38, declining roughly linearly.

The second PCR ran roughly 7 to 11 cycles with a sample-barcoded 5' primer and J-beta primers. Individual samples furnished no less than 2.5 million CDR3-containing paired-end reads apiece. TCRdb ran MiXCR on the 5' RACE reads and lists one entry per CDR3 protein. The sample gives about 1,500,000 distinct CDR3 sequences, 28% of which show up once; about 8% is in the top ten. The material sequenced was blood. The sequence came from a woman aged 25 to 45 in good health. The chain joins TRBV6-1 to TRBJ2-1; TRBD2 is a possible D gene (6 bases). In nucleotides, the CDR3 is TGTGCCAGCAGTGGGGGGATCCGAGGGGCGCGGGGCAATGAGCAGTTCTTC. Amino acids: CASSGGIRGARGNEQFF.